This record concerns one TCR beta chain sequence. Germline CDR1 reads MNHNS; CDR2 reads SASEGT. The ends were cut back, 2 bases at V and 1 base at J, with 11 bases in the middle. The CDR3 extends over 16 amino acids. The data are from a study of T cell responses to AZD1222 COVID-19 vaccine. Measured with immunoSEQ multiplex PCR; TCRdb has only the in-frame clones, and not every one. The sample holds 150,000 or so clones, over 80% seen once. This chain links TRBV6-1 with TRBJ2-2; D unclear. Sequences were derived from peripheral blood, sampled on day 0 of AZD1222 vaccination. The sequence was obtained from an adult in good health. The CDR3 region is CASSEYAAGNTGELFF. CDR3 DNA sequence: TGTGCCAGCAGTGAATATGCGGCTGGGAACACCGGGGAGCTGTTTTTT.